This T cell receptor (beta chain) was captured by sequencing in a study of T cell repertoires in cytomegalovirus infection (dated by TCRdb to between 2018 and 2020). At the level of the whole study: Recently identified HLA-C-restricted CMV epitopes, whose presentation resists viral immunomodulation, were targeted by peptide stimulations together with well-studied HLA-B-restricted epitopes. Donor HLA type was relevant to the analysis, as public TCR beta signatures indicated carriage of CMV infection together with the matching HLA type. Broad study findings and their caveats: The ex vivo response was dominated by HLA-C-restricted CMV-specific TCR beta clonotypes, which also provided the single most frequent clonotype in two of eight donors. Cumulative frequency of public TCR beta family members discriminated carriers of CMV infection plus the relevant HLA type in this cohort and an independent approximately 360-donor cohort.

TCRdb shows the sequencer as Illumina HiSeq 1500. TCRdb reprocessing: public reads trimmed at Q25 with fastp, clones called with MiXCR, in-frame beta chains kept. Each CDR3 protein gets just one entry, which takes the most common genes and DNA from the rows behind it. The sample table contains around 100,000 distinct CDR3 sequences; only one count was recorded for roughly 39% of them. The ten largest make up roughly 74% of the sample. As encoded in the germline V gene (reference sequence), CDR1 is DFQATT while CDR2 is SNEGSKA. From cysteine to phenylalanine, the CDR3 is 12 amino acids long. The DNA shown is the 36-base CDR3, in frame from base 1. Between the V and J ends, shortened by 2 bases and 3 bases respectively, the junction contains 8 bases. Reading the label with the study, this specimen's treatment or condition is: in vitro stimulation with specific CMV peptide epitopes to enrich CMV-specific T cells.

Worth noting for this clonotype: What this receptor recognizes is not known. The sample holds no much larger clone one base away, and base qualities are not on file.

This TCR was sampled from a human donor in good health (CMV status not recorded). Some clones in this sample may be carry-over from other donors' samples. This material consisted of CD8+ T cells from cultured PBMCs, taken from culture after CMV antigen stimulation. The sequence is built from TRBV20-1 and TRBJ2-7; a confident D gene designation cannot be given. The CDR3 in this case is CSARRAGYEQYF. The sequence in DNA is TGCAGTGCTAGAAGGGCAGGCTACGAGCAGTACTTC.